This T cell receptor beta chain stems from a study of blood T cell repertoires in COVID-19. Clones were sequenced by immunoSEQ multiplex PCR, and TCRdb holds only the in-frame ones, with some missing. The table records roughly 200,000 clones, about 83% of them present only once. Germline CDR1 reads SQVTM; CDR2 reads ANQGSEA. Trimming shortened V by 4 bases and J by 8 bases, and 6 bases separated the two germline ends. This CDR3 is built from 10 residues. This clonotype originated in a woman younger than 45 who had been exposed to COVID-19. Sequencing used PBMCs or T cells enriched from blood (not recorded which). This rearrangement joins TRBV29-1 to TRBJ2-1; D gene ambiguous. CDR3 sequence (DNA): TGCAGCGTTGGGAGCCATGAGCAGTTCTTC. This sequence encodes CSVGSHEQFF.